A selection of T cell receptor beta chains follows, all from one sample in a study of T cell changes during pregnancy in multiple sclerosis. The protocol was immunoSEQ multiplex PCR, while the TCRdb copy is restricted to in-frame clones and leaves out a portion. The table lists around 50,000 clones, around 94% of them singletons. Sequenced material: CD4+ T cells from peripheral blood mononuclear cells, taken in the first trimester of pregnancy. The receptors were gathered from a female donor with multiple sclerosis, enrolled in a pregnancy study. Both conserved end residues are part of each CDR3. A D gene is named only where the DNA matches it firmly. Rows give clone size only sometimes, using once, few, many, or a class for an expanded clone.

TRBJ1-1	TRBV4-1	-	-	TGCGCCAGCAGCCAAGGCAGGATCCATCCTGAAGCTTTCTTT	CASSQGRIHPEAFF
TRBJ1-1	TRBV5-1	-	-	TGCGCCAGCAGCTTGACAGGGTACGGAACTGAAGCTTTCTTT	CASSLTGYGTEAFF
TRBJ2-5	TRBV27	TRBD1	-	TGTGCCAGCAGTCTCGGGACAGGGTTAGAGACCCAGTACTTC	CASSLGTGLETQYF
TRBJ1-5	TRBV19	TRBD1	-	TGTGCCAGTAGGCGAGACAGGGCGAACAATCAGCCCCAGCATTTT	CASRRDRANNQPQHF
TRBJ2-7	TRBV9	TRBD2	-	TGTGCCAGCAGCGTAGGCCCTAGCGGGGAGTACGAGCAGTACTTC	CASSVGPSGEYEQYF
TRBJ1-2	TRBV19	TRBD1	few	TGTGCCAGTAGCCAAGGGACAGGGTTCTACACCTTC	CASSQGTGFYTF
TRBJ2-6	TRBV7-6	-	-	TGTGCCAGCAGCTTAGTGAGGGGGTCTGGGGCCAACGTCCTGACTTTC	CASSLVRGSGANVLTF
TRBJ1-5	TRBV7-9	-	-	TGTGCCAGCAGCTTAGCCGAGGTTAGCAATCAGCCCCAGCATTTT	CASSLAEVSNQPQHF
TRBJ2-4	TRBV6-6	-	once	TGTGCCAGCAGCCTGGCGGACAAAAACATTCAGTACTTC	CASSLADKNIQYF
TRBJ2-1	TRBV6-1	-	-	TGTGCCAGCAGTGAAACTGGGGGGAGCTCCTACAATGAGCAGTTCTTC	CASSETGGSSYNEQFF
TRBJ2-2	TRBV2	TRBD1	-	TGTGCCGCGACAGGGGGGGTGAACACCGGGGAGCTGTTTTTT	CAATGGVNTGELFF
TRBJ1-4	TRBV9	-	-	TGTGCCAGCAGCGTAGCTCAGACTAATGAAAAACTGTTTTTT	CASSVAQTNEKLFF
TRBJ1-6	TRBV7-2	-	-	TGTGCCAGCACCTCTGGGGGGACGGGGTCACCCCTCCACTTT	CASTSGGTGSPLHF
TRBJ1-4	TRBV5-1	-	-	TGCGCCAGCAGGGACTTTGGGCAGATTAATGAAAAACTGTTTTTT	CASRDFGQINEKLFF
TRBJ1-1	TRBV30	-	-	TGTGCCTGGAGCGGAGGGCCGATTTCGAACACTGAAGCTTTCTTT	CAWSGGPISNTEAFF
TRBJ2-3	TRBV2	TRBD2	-	TGTGCCAGCAGGGGTAGAAGCGGGGGGGCCTTCACAGATACGCAGTATTTT	CASRGRSGGAFTDTQYF
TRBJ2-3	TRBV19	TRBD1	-	TGTGCCAGTCGGCTACTATTCCAGGGGGCGGATACGCAGTATTTT	CASRLLFQGADTQYF
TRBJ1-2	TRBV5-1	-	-	TGCGCCAGCAGCCCAGCCGGGACTCTGGTTGGGGGCTACACCTTC	CASSPAGTLVGGYTF
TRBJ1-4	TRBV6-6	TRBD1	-	TGTGCCAGCAGGAGGGACAGGGGTTCTAATGAAAAACTGTTTTTT	CASRRDRGSNEKLFF
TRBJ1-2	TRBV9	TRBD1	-	TGTGCCAGCAGCGTAGGGACAGGGAACTATGGCTACACCTTC	CASSVGTGNYGYTF
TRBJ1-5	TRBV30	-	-	TGTGCCTGGAGTGTAGGCCGGGAGTATCAGCCCCAGCATTTT	CAWSVGREYQPQHF
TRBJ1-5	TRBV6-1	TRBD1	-	TGTGCCAGCAGTGGGGGGACAGGGATGCTGAATCAGCCCCAGCATTTT	CASSGGTGMLNQPQHF
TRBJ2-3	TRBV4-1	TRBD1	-	TGCGCCAGCAGCCAAGATCAGGGGGGCACAGATACGCAGTATTTT	CASSQDQGGTDTQYF
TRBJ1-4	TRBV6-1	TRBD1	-	TGTGCCGCGTCCAGGGGGAACAATGAAAAACTGTTTTTT	CAASRGNNEKLFF
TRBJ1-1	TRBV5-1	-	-	TGCGCCAGCAGCCGACTGATGAACACTGAAGCTTTCTTT	CASSRLMNTEAFF
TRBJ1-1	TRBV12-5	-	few	TGTGCTAGTGGTTTGGGACAGTATAACACTGAAGCTTTCTTT	CASGLGQYNTEAFF
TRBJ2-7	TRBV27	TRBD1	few	TGTGCCAGCAGTCGGACAGGGTCGGAGGAGCAGTACTTC	CASSRTGSEEQYF
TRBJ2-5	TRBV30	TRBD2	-	TGTGCCTGGAGTAGTCTTCGAACTAGCGGGGGTCAAGAGACCCAGTACTTC	CAWSSLRTSGGQETQYF
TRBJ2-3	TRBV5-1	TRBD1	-	TGCGCCAGCAGCATAAGGACAGGGGATACGCAGTATTTT	CASSIRTGDTQYF
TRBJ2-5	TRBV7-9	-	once	TGTGCCAGCAGCCGAAACAGGGTCGGGCAAGAGACCCAGTACTTC	CASSRNRVGQETQYF
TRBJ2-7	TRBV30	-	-	TGTGCCTGGAGTCTCCAGGGGTCGTACGAGCAGTACTTC	CAWSLQGSYEQYF
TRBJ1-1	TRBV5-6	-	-	TGTGCCAGCAACTCAGCGGGCTGGGGGTGGGAAAACACTGAAGCTTTCTTT	CASNSAGWGWENTEAFF
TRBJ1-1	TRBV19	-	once	TGTGCCAGTAGTATAGAGGCGGGTAACACTGAAGCTTTCTTT	CASSIEAGNTEAFF
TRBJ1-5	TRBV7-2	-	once	TGTGCCAGCAGCTTACGCTATAGCAATCAGCCCCAGCATTTT	CASSLRYSNQPQHF
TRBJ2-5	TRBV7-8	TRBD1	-	TGTGCCAGCAGCTTAGTCAGGACAGGGGTGGTTCGCCAAGAGACCCAGTACTTC	CASSLVRTGVVRQETQYF
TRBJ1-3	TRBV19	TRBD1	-	TGTGCCAGTTCGGACAGGTTATCTGGAAACACCATATATTTT	CASSDRLSGNTIYF
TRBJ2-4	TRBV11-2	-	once	TGTGCCAGCAGCCTCGGGAGAGAAAACATTCAGTACTTC	CASSLGRENIQYF
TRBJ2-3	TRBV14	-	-	TGTGCCAGCAGCCATAAAGGAAGGGCTAGCGGCACAGATACGCAGTATTTT	CASSHKGRASGTDTQYF
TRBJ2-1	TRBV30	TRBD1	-	TGTGCCTGGAGCTTTGACAGGGCTCCTAGCTCCTACAATGAGCAGTTCTTC	CAWSFDRAPSSYNEQFF
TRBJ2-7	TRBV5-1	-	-	TGCGCCAGCAGCTTGTACTACGAGCAGTACTTC	CASSLYYEQYF
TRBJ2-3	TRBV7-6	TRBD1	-	TGTGCCAGCACCCTCATACCGGACAGGGTGGGCACAGATACGCAGTATTTT	CASTLIPDRVGTDTQYF
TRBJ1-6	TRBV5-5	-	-	TGTGCCAGCAGCTTACTTATTAGTTATTCACCCCTCCACTTT	CASSLLISYSPLHF
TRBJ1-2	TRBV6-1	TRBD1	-	TGTGCCAGCAGGGGACAGGGGGCGACTAACTATGGCTACACCTTC	CASRGQGATNYGYTF
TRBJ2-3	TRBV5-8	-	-	TGTGCCAGCAGCTCTGGAGGGAGGACAGATACGCAGTATTTT	CASSSGGRTDTQYF
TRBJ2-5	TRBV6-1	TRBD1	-	TGTGCCAGCAGTGGTCCGGTACAGGGGGAGACCCAGTACTTC	CASSGPVQGETQYF
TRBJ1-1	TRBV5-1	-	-	TGCGCCAGCAGCTTGGCCGGGGGGCTCAGGAACACTGAAGCTTTCTTT	CASSLAGGLRNTEAFF
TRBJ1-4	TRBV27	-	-	TGTGCCAGCAGTTTACGAAGCACTAATGAAAAACTGTTTTTT	CASSLRSTNEKLFF
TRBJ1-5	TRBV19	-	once	TGTGCCAGTAGTTACCAAGGGACTGCCCAGGTCGGCAATCAGCCCCAGCATTTT	CASSYQGTAQVGNQPQHF
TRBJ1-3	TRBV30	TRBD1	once	TGTGCCTCCTCCGGGACAGGGTCTTCTGGAAACACCATATATTTT	CASSGTGSSGNTIYF
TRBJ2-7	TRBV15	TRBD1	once	TGTGCCAGCCAACGGGACAGGGGATCCTACGAGCAGTACTTC	CASQRDRGSYEQYF
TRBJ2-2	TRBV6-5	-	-	TGTGCCAGCACCCCTACGGACACCGGGGAGCTGTTTTTT	CASTPTDTGELFF
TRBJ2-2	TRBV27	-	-	TGTGCCAGCAGTTCCAGGGGGGCGGGCACCGGGGAGCTGTTTTTT	CASSSRGAGTGELFF
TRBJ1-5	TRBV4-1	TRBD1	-	TGCGCCAGCAGCCCCTCCGCAGGGGGGATACAGCCCCAGCATTTT	CASSPSAGGIQPQHF